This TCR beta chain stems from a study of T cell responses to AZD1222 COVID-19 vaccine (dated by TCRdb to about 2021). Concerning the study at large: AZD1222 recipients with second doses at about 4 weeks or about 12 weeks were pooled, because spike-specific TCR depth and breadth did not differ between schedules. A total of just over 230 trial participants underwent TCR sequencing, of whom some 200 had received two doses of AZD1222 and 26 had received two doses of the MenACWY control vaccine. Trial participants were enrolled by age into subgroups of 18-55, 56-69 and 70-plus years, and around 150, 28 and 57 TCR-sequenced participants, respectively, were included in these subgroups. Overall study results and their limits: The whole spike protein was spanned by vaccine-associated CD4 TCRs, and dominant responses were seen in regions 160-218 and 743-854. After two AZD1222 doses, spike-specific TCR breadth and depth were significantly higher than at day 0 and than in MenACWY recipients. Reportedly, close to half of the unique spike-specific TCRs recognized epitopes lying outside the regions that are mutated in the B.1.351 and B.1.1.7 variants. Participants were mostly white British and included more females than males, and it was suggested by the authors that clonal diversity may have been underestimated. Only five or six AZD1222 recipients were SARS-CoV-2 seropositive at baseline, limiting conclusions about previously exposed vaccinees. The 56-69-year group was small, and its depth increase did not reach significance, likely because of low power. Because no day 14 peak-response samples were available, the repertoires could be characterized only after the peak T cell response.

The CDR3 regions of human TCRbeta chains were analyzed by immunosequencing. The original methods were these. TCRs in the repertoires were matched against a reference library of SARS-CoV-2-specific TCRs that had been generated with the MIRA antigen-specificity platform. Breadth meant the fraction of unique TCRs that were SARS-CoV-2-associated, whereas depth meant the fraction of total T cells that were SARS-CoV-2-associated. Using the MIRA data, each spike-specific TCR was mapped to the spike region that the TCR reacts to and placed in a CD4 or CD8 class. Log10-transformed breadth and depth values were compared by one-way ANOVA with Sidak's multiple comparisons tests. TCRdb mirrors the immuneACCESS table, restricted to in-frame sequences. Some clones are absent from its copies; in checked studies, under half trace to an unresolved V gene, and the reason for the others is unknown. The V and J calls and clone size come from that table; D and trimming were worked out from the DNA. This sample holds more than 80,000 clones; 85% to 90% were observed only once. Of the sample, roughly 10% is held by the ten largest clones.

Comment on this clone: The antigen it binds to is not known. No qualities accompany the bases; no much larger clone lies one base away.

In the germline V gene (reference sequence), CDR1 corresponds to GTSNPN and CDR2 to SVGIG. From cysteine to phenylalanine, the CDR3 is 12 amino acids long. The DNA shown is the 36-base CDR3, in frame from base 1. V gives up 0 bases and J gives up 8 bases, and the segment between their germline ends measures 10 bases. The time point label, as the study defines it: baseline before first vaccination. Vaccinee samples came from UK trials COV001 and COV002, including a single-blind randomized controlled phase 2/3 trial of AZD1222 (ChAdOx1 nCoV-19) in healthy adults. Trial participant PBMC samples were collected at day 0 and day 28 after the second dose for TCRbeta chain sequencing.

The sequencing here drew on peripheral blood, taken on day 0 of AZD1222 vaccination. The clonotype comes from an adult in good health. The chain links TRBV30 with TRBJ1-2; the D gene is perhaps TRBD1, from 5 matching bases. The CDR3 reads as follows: CAWSVLGVGYTF. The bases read TGTGCCTGGAGTGTGTTAGGGGTCGGCTACACCTTC.